These 28 T cell receptor beta chains share one sample of origin, sequenced in a study of Graves' ophthalmopathy and Graves' hyperthyroidism (dated by TCRdb to about 2018). TCRdb names Illumina HiSeq 2000 as the instrument used. For repertoire sequencing, the TCR beta CDR3 regions were amplified from RNA transcripts. HTBI primers and the Qiagen OneStep RT-PCR kit were used in a first-round RT-PCR, which was followed by a second-round multiplex PCR, size selection and purification. TCRdb passed the public sequencing reads through fastp at Q25 and MiXCR, retaining productive beta sequences. Every entry covers one CDR3 protein and lists the most common genes and DNA from its rows. The sample contains over a million distinct CDR3 sequences, roughly 35% of them found a single time. The ten largest clones add up to approximately 12% of the sample. Sequencing was done on a sample of peripheral blood or thyroid tissue (not recorded which). These receptors all stem from an adult man with Graves' hyperthyroidism.

This clonotype came up many times. The chain combines TRBV15 with TRBJ2-7, with 8 bases that match TRBD2. CDR3 length: 15 amino acids. Germline V gene lookup returns CDR1 LNHNV and CDR2 YYDKDF (reference sequence). V trimming: 0 bases; J trimming: 9 bases; junction bases outside the gene matches: 10. This CDR3 reads CATSRDRDSGEPQYF. The CDR3 DNA reads as TGTGCCACCAGCAGAGATCGGGATAGCGGGGAGCCGCAGTACTTC.

This clonotype was seen at least ten times. The chain has TRBV7-9 and TRBJ1-2; D remains unclear. This CDR3 spans 17 amino acids. V lost 7 bases to trimming and J lost 0 bases, with 21 bases between them. Germline V gene data show CDR1 as SEHNR and CDR2 as FQNEAQ (reference sequence). CDR3 bases: TGTGCCAGCATCCTCGGCGGGGATAGTCCCGCTAACTATGGCTACACCTTC. Protein product: CASILGGDSPANYGYTF.

The chain carries TRBV7-8 and TRBJ2-7, with 11 positions matching TRBD2. The CDR3 loop spans 15 amino acids. CDR1 is SGHVS, CDR2 FQNEAQ, per germline. Trimming cost V 7 bases and J 4 bases; bases outside gene matches: 9. For the CDR3, the DNA is TGTGCCAGCATCGAGGGACTAGCGGCCCAATACGAGCAGTACTTC. This codes for CASIEGLAAQYEQYF.

This clonotype was counted many times. This chain uses TRBV10-2 with TRBJ1-1, with 7 bases lining up with TRBD1. This CDR3 is built from 18 residues. Germline trimming cut 7 bases from V and 2 bases from J; bases unmatched to any gene: 19. Germline V gives CDR1 WSHSY, CDR2 SAAADI. The CDR3 region has the DNA TGCGCCAGCAATATCCGGGACAGAATTTCCCCATCTAACACTGAAGCTTTCTTT. It encodes CASNIRDRISPSNTEAFF.

This clonotype appeared many times. This rearrangement joins TRBV6-5 to TRBJ2-5, with D possibly TRBD1 on 5 matching bases. Germline V gene data show CDR1 as MNHEY and CDR2 as SVGAGI. Trimming took 5 bases from V and 7 from J, leaving 14 bases between them. The CDR3 consists of 13 residues. The CDR3, as DNA: TGTGCCAGCAGTCGCACAGGACATCTGACCCAGTACTTC. It encodes CASSRTGHLTQYF.

About this clonotype: A much larger clone is a single base away; this may be a read error. The CDR3 DNA reads as TGCAGTGCTATCCCGGACAGGGAGGTGAACGAGCAGTACTTC. Translated, it gives CSAIPDREVNEQYF. The rearrangement joins TRBV20-1 to TRBJ2-7; TRBD1 matches 8 bases. The CDR3 is made up of 14 amino acids. V shed 4 bases and J 5 bases; nucleotides not matched to a gene: 10. Germline CDR1 reads DFQATT; CDR2 reads SNEGSKA (reference sequence).

This clonotype was found many times. The genes are TRBV3-1 and TRBJ1-6; no firm D call. The CDR3 totals 13 residues. Trimming stripped 4 bases from V and 13 bases from J, with 14 bases between. In germline, CDR1 is LGHDT, CDR2 YNNKEL (reference sequence). The CDR3 loop reads CASSRGRQYPLHF. The CDR3 DNA reads TGTGCCAGCAGCCGAGGACGGCAATATCCCCTCCACTTT. Together with reference TRBV3-1 and TRBJ1-6, the CDR3 gives the full variable domain: DTAVSQTPKYLVTQMGNDKSIKCEQNLGHDTMYWYKQDSKKFLKIMFSYNNKELIINETVPNRFSPKSPDKAHLNLHINSLELGDSAVYFCASSRGRQYPLHFGNGTRLTVT.

This clonotype was recorded a few times. The chain carries TRBV19 and TRBJ1-2, with D unclear. The CDR3 consists of 18 residues. The germline gives CDR1 LNHDA, CDR2 SQIVND (reference sequence). V lost 6 bases to trimming and J lost 2 bases, with 25 bases between them. This CDR3 is CASRLSISTFGLNYGYTF. The CDR3 bases are TGTGCCAGTAGATTGTCAATTTCGACATTTGGGCTGAACTATGGCTACACCTTC. Using reference TRBV19 and TRBJ1-2 for the parts outside the CDR3, the full variable domain is DGGITQSPKYLFRKEGQNVTLSCEQNLNHDAMYWYRQDPGQGLRLIYYSQIVNDFQKGDIAEGYSVSREKKESFPLTVTSAQKNPTAFYLCASRLSISTFGLNYGYTFGSGTRLTVV.

The genes are TRBV12-3 or TRBV12-4 and TRBJ2-5, with 11 bases lining up with TRBD2. Unmatched junction bases numbered 6, after V lost 3 bases and J lost 6 bases. This CDR3 is built from 15 residues. The CDR3 protein is CASSLTSGIGKTQYF. The CDR3 nucleotides are TGTGCCAGCAGTTTGACTAGCGGGATTGGGAAGACCCAGTACTTC.

This clonotype has just a few counts. Here the CDR3 reads CATSGGTGVNTEAFF. In nucleotides, the CDR3 is TGTGCCACCAGCGGGGGGACAGGGGTGAACACTGAAGCTTTCTTT. The rearrangement uses TRBV15 and TRBJ1-1; 10 bases fit TRBD1. The junction had 3 bases not matched to a gene; V was cut back by 5 bases and J by 0 bases. The CDR3 length is 15 residues. Germline V gene data show CDR1 as LNHNV and CDR2 as YYDKDF (reference sequence).

This clonotype was recorded once. The chain has TRBV2 and TRBJ2-7; TRBD2 agrees at 12 bases. This CDR3 has 13 residues. CDR1 and CDR2 from the germline V gene are SNHLY and FYNNEI. The junction had 5 bases not matched to a gene; V was cut back by 7 bases and J by 7 bases. CDR3 DNA sequence: TGTGCCAGCACCACCGGACTAGCGGGAGAGCAGTACTTC. Its protein is CASTTGLAGEQYF.

V gene TRBV9 combines with J gene TRBJ1-4, with D perhaps TRBD1 (5 bases). Germline V CDR1 and CDR2: SGDLS, YYNGEE. V lost 3 bases and J 8 bases, leaving 20 bases between the germline ends. The CDR3 consists of 16 residues. The CDR3 spells CASSDVRGGVGEKLFF. The CDR3 coding sequence is TGTGCCAGCAGCGACGTCAGAGGAGGGGTTGGCGAAAAACTGTTTTTT. The variable domain in full, with the rest retrieved from reference TRBV9 and TRBJ1-4, is DSGVTQTPKHLITATGQRVTLRCSPRSGDLSVYWYQQSLDQGLQFLIQYYNGEERAKGNILERFSAQQFPDLHSELNLSSLELGDSALYFCASSDVRGGVGEKLFFGSGTQLSVL.

The chain is built from TRBV7-9 and TRBJ2-2, with 12 bases lining up with TRBD2. CDR3 size: 17 residues. V lost 1 base to trimming and J lost 4 bases; unmatched junction nucleotides: 4. The V gene's germline CDR1 is SEHNR and CDR2 FQNEAQ (reference sequence). The chain's CDR3 is CASSLGLAGATTGELFF. CDR3 DNA: TGTGCCAGCAGCTTAGGACTAGCGGGGGCAACCACCGGGGAGCTGTTTTTT.

This clonotype was seen a handful of times. The V gene is TRBV19, the J gene TRBJ2-2, with D perhaps matching TRBD1 or TRBD2 (5 bases each). V was shortened by 3 bases and J by 2 bases, with 10 bases between the two germline ends. CDR1 and CDR2 from the germline V gene are LNHDA and SQIVND (reference sequence). The CDR3 extends over 15 amino acids. CDR3: CASSIYGTNTGELFF. The CDR3 coding sequence is TGTGCCAGTAGTATTTACGGGACCAACACCGGGGAGCTGTTTTTT. Supplemented by reference TRBV19 and TRBJ2-2, the full variable domain reads DGGITQSPKYLFRKEGQNVTLSCEQNLNHDAMYWYRQDPGQGLRLIYYSQIVNDFQKGDIAEGYSVSREKKESFPLTVTSAQKNPTAFYLCASSIYGTNTGELFFGEGSRLTVL.

This clonotype was counted ten times or more. The chain recombines TRBV15 with TRBJ1-4, with D tentatively TRBD1 (6 bases). Deletions cut 0 bases from V and 2 bases from J, with 7 bases between. Germline CDR1 is LNHNV and CDR2 is YYDKDF (reference sequence). The CDR3 covers 15 residues. The CDR3 reads CATSRETGTNEKLFF. The CDR3 coding sequence is TGTGCCACCAGCAGAGAGACAGGCACTAATGAAAAACTGTTTTTT.

V is TRBV7-9 and J is TRBJ1-1, with 10 nucleotides matching TRBD1. The CDR3 is 16 residues long. Germline CDR1 reads SEHNR; CDR2 reads FQNEAQ (reference sequence). Losses at the gene ends were 6 bases for V and 3 bases for J; bases not matched to a gene: 10. The CDR3 DNA reads as TGTGCCAGCAGTCCCCCGGGACAGGGGTACTACACTGAAGCTTTCTTT. It specifies CASSPPGQGYYTEAFF.

The V and J genes are TRBV28 and TRBJ2-5; D perhaps matches TRBD1 (6 bases). CDR1 MDHEN and CDR2 SYDVKM come from the germline V gene. This CDR3 has 14 residues. V was clipped by 6 bases and J by 3 bases, with 14 bases between them. This CDR3 is CASSHGQTKETQYF. CDR3 bases: TGTGCCAGCAGCCACGGACAGACCAAAGAGACCCAGTACTTC.

The V call is TRBV25-1, the J call TRBJ1-1; D call uncertain. Trimming left V 0 bases short and J 1 base short, with 12 bases between. CDR1 is MGHDK, CDR2 SYGVNS, per germline. The CDR3 extends over 16 amino acids. CDR3 nucleotides: TGTGCCAGCAGTGAATATCGAGGAACCACGAACACTGAAGCTTTCTTT. Translation: CASSEYRGTTNTEAFF.

The sample holds many counts of this clonotype. One end of the junction fails to match germline, which may point to a read error. In nucleotides, the CDR3 is TGCAATGCTAGTGCCCGGGATTCGGAGACCCAGTACTTC. Translating gives CNASARDSETQYF. The chain has TRBV20-1 and TRBJ2-5; D possibly corresponds to TRBD2 (5 bases). The CDR3 length is 13 residues. Germline-derived CDR1 and CDR2 are DFQATT and SNEGSKA (reference sequence).

On this clonotype: One end of the junction fails to match germline, which may point to a read error. The V gene is TRBV10-2, the J gene TRBJ1-2; D is unresolved. The germline V gene has CDR1 WSHSY and CDR2 SAAADI. The CDR3 extends over 15 amino acids. CDR3 nucleotides: TGTGCCAGCAGCCCCCGAGGGATAAGTCGCTATGGCTACACCTTC. Residues: CASSPRGISRYGYTF.

This clonotype occurred a few times. The chain recombines TRBV28 with TRBJ1-3, with a tentative D call TRBD1 (6 bases). Trimming pared 3 bases from V and 0 bases from J, leaving 12 bases between. The CDR3 spans 16 residues. Looked up from germline, CDR1 is MDHEN and CDR2 is SYDVKM. The CDR3 DNA sequence: TGTGCCAGCAGTTTGGGGGGGGCCAGCTCTGGAAACACCATATATTTT. The encoded protein is CASSLGGASSGNTIYF. The full variable domain, in which reference TRBV28 and TRBJ1-3 provide the parts outside the CDR3, is DVKVTQSSRYLVKRTGEKVFLECVQDMDHENMFWYRQDPGLGLRLIYFSYDVKMKEKGDIPEGYSVSREKKERFSLILESASTNQTSMYLCASSLGGASSGNTIYFGEGSWLTVV.

The chain employs TRBV10-3 and TRBJ2-2, with TRBD1 identical over 11 bases. Unmatched junction bases numbered 11, after V lost 1 base and J lost 7 bases. The length of the CDR3 is 18 residues. Germline V gene lookup returns CDR1 ENHRY and CDR2 SYGVKD. In nucleotides, the CDR3 is TGTGCCATCAGTGAGTTCCCTCAACGGACAGGGGGCAACGGGGAGCTGTTTTTT. It yields the protein CAISEFPQRTGGNGELFF.

About this clonotype itself: A much more abundant neighbour one base away suggests this may be a read error. The chain has TRBV10-2 and TRBJ1-5, with D hard to call. CDR1 is WSHSY, CDR2 SAAADI, per germline. The CDR3 covers 10 residues. The CDR3 DNA is TGTGTGACTAGCAATCAGCCCCAGCATTTT. Amino acids: CVTSNQPQHF.

Many counts were recorded for this clonotype. The V call is TRBV29-1, the J call TRBJ1-1; the D is unclear. The length of the CDR3 is 14 residues. CDR1 and CDR2 from the germline V gene are SQVTM and ANQGSEA. Trimming stripped 3 bases from V and 0 bases from J, with 11 bases between. CDR3 in DNA: TGCAGCGTTGACTTAAACGGGATGAACACTGAAGCTTTCTTT. Translating gives CSVDLNGMNTEAFF. Filled out from reference TRBV29-1 and TRBJ1-1, the complete variable domain reads SAVISQKPSRDICQRGTSLTIQCQVDSQVTMMFWYRQQPGQSLTLIATANQGSEATYESGFVIDKFPISRPNLTFSTLTVSNMSPEDSSIYLCSVDLNGMNTEAFFGQGTRLTVV.

This chain joins TRBV7-9 and TRBJ2-5; TRBD2 matches at 7 bases. The germline gives CDR1 SEHNR, CDR2 FQNEAQ (reference sequence). This CDR3 region has 15 residues. V dropped 2 bases and J dropped 3; count of bases not matched to a gene: 6. The CDR3 protein is CASSLNGRAEETQYF. CDR3 nucleotide sequence: TGTGCCAGCAGCTTAAATGGGAGGGCCGAAGAGACCCAGTACTTC.

This clonotype was detected many times. CDR3 sequence: CSASRGQTQYF. The CDR3 nucleotides read TGCAGTGCTAGCCGAGGCCAGACCCAGTACTTC. The chain joins TRBV20-1 to TRBJ2-5; D is undetermined. CDR3 length equals 11 residues. The V end lost 3 bases, the J end lost 6 bases, and 8 bases lay between the germline ends. Looked up from germline, CDR1 is DFQATT and CDR2 is SNEGSKA (reference sequence).

The V call is TRBV5-8, the J call TRBJ1-5, with TRBD1 as a possible D gene (6 bases). The CDR3 contains 14 residues. Trimming removed 7 bases at V and 7 bases at J, with 18 bases between. Germline CDR1 SGHTS, CDR2 YDEGEE. The CDR3 sequence: CASGFRGGTQPQHF. CDR3 DNA: TGTGCCAGCGGATTTAGGGGGGGCACCCAGCCCCAGCATTTT.

V gene TRBV2 combines with J gene TRBJ2-7; D possibly uses TRBD1 or TRBD2 (5 bases each). Germline loops: CDR1 SNHLY, CDR2 FYNNEI. V was trimmed by 5 bases and J by 6 bases, leaving 23 bases between them. The CDR3 spans 16 residues. The CDR3 bases are TGTGCCAGCAGTCCCATGAGGGCAGGGCTTTGGGGCGAGCAGTACTTC. Protein product: CASSPMRAGLWGEQYF.